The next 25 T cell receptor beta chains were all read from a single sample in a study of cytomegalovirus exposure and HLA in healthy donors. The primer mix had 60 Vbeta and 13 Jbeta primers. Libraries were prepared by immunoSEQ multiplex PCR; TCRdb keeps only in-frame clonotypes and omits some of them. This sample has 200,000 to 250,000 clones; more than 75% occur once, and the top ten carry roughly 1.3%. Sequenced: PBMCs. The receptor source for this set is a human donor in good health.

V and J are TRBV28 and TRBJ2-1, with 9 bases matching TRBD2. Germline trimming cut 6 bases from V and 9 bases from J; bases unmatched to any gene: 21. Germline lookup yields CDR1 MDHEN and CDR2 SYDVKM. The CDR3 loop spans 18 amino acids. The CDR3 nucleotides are TGTGCCAGCAGCCCCGCCTCCGGGACTAGCCTACCTTTGGGTGAGCAGTTCTTC. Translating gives CASSPASGTSLPLGEQFF.

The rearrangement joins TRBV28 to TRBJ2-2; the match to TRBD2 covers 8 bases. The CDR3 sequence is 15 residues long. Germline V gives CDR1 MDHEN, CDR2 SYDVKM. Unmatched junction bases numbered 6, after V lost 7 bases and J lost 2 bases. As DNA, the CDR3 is TGTGCCAGCAAACTAGCGGTCCTAAACACCGGGGAGCTGTTTTTT. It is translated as CASKLAVLNTGELFF. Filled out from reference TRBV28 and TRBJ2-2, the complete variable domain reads DVKVTQSSRYLVKRTGEKVFLECVQDMDHENMFWYRQDPGLGLRLIYFSYDVKMKEKGDIPEGYSVSREKKERFSLILESASTNQTSMYLCASKLAVLNTGELFFGEGSRLTVL.

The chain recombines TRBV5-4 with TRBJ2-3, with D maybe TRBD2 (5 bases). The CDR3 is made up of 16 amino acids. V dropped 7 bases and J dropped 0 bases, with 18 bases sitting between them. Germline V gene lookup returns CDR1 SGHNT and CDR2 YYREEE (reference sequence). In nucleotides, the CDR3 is TGTGCCAGCCGGGCCTTTGGGCGGAGGAGCACAGATACGCAGTATTTT. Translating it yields CASRAFGRRSTDTQYF.

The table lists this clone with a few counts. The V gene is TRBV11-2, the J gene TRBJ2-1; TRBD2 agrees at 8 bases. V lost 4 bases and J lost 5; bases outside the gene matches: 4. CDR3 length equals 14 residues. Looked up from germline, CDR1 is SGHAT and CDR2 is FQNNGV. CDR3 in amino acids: CASSSGTRNNEQFF. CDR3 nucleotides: TGTGCCAGCAGCTCCGGGACTAGAAACAATGAGCAGTTCTTC.

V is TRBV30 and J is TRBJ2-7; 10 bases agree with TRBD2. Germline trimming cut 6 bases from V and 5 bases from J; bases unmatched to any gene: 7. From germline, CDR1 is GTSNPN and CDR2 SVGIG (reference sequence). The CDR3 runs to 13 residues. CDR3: CACASGSFNEQYF. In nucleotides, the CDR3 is TGTGCCTGCGCTAGCGGGAGTTTCAACGAGCAGTACTTC.

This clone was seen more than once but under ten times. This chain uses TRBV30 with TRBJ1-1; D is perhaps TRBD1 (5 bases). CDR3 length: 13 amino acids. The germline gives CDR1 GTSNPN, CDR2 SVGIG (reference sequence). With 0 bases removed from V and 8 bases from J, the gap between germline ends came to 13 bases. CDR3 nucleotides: TGTGCCTGGAGTGTACGAATCGACAGCGAAGCTTTCTTT. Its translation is CAWSVRIDSEAFF.

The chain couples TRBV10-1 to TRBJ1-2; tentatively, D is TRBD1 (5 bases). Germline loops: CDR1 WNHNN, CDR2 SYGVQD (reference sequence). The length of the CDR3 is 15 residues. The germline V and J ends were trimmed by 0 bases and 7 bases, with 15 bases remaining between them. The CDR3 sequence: CASSESLRQSPGYTF. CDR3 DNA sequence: TGCGCCAGCAGTGAGTCGCTGAGACAGTCCCCTGGCTACACCTTC.

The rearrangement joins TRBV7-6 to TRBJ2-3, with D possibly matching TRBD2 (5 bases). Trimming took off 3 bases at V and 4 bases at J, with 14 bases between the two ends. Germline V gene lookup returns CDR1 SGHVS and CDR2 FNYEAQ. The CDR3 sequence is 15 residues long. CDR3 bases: TGTGCCAGCAGCTTGGGTCACGGGAAGCCAGATACGCAGTATTTT. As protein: CASSLGHGKPDTQYF.

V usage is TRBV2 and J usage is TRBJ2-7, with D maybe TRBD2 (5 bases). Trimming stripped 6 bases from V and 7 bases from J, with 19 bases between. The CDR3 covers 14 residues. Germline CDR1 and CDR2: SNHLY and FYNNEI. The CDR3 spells CASSGGARVGEQYF. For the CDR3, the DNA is TGTGCCAGCAGCGGAGGAGCGAGGGTAGGGGAGCAGTACTTC. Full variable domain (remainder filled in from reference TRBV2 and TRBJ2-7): EPEVTQTPSHQVTQMGQEVILRCVPISNHLYFYWYRQILGQKVEFLVSFYNNEISEKSEIFDDQFSVERPDGSNFTLKIRSTKLEDSAMYFCASSGGARVGEQYFGPGTRLTVT.

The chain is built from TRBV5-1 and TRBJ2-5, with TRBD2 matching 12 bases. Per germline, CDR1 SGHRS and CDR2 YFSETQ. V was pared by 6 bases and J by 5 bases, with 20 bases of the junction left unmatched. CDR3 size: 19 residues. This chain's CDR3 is CASIRRPSYLTSGRETQYF. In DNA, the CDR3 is TGCGCCAGCATCCGACGCCCCAGCTATCTTACTAGCGGGAGGGAGACCCAGTACTTC.

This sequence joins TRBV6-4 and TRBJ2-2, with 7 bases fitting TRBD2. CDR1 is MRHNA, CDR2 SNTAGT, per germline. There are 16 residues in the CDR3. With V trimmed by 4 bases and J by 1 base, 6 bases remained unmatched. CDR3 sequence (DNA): TGTGCCAGCAGTGTTTGGCCTAGCGGGAACACCGGGGAGCTGTTTTTT. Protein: CASSVWPSGNTGELFF.

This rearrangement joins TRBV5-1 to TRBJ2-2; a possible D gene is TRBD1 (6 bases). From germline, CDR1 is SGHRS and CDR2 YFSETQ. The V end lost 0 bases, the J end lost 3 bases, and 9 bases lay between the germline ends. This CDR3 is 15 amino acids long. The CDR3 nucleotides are TGCGCCAGCAGCTTGGGGGACACTTACACCGGGGAGCTGTTTTTT. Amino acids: CASSLGDTYTGELFF.

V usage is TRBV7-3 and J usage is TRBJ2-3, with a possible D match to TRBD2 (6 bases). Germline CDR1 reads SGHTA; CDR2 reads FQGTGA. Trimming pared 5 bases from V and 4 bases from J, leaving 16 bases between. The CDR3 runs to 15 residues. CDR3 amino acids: CASSPSGAASDTQYF. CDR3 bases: TGTGCCAGCAGCCCATCGGGAGCGGCCTCAGATACGCAGTATTTT.

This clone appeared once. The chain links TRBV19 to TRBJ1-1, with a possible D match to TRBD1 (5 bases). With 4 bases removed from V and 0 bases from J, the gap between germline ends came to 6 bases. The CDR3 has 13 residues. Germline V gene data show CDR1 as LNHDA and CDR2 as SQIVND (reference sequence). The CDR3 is CASSTGMNTEAFF. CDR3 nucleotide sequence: TGTGCCAGTAGTACAGGGATGAACACTGAAGCTTTCTTT.

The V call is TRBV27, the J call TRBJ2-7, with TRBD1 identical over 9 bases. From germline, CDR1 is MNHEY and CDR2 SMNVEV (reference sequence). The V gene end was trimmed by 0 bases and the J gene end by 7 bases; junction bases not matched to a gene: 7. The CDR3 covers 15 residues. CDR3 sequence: CASSLSTQGAGEQYF. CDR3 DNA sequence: TGTGCCAGCAGTTTATCGACACAGGGGGCTGGAGAGCAGTACTTC.

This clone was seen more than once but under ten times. The CDR3 protein is CAAERGIGETQYF. The DNA for the CDR3 is TGTGCCGCAGAGCGGGGAATAGGAGAGACCCAGTACTTC. This rearrangement joins TRBV7-9 to TRBJ2-5; TRBD2 aligns across 7 bases. CDR1 is SEHNR and CDR2 is FQNEAQ in the germline V gene (reference sequence). The ends lost 11 bases at V and 4 bases at J; junction bases unmatched: 10. This CDR3 is 13 amino acids long. Variable domain in full (rest from reference TRBV7-9 and TRBJ2-5): DTGVSQNPRHKITKRGQNVTFRCDPISEHNRLYWYRQTLGQGPEFLTYFQNEAQLEKSRLLSDRFSAERPKGSFSTLEIQRTEQGDSAMYLCAAERGIGETQYFGPGTRLLVL.

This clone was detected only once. CDR3 bases: TGTGCCAGCAGTTCGAGCGGGACTAGCACAGATACGCAGTATTTT. This encodes CASSSSGTSTDTQYF. The V and J genes are TRBV7-9 and TRBJ2-3, with TRBD2 matching 7 bases. Germline CDR1 and CDR2: SEHNR and FQNEAQ (reference sequence). This CDR3 contains 15 residues. V lost 6 bases, J lost 0 bases, and 6 bases stayed unmatched.

The CDR3 reads CASSTDRGTNYGYTF. DNA of the CDR3: TGTGCCAGTAGTACGGACAGAGGGACTAACTATGGCTACACCTTC. The V and J genes are TRBV19 and TRBJ1-2, with D possibly matching TRBD1 (6 bases). The CDR3 is 15 amino acids. The germline V gene encodes CDR1 LNHDA and CDR2 SQIVND (reference sequence). Deletions cut 4 bases from V and 0 bases from J, with 12 bases between.

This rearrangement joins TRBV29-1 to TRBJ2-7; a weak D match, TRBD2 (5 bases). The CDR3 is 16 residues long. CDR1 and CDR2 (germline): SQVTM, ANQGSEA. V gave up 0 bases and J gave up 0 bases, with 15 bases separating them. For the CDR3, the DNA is TGCAGCGTTGAAGATGACCTCGCTGCGGGCTCCTACGAGCAGTACTTC. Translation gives CSVEDDLAAGSYEQYF.

The CDR3 DNA sequence: TGTGCCAGCAGTTACTCGGGACAGGGGAAAAACTATGGCTACACCTTC. Its translation is CASSYSGQGKNYGYTF. The gene calls are TRBV6-5 and TRBJ1-2; 10 nucleotides agree with TRBD1. J was trimmed by 2 bases and V by 0 bases; bases with no gene match: 3. Per germline, CDR1 MNHEY and CDR2 SVGAGI. The CDR3 consists of 16 residues.

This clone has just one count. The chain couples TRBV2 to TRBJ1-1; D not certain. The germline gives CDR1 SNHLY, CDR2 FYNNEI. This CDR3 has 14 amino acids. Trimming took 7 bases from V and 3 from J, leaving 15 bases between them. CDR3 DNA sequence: TGTGCCAGCATGAGGGTTGCGAGGGACACTGAAGCTTTCTTT. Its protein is CASMRVARDTEAFF.

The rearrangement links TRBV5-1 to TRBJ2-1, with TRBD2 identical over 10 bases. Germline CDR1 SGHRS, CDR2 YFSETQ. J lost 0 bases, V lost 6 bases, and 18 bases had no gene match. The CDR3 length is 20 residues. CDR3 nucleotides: TGCGCCAGCAAAGCCCGCCCTAGCGGGAGTGGGGCCCTCTCCTACAATGAGCAGTTCTTC. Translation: CASKARPSGSGALSYNEQFF. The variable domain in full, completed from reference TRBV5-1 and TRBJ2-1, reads KAGVTQTPRYLIKTRGQQVTLSCSPISGHRSVSWYQQTPGQGLQFLFEYFSETQRNKGNFPGRFSGRQFSNSRSEMNVSTLELGDSALYLCASKARPSGSGALSYNEQFFGPGTRLTVL.

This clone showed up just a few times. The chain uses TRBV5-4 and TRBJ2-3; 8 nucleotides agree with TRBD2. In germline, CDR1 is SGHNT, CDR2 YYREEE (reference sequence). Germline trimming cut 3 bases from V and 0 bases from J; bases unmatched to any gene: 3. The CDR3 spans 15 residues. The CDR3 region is CASSYSGTSTDTQYF. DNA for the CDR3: TGTGCCAGCAGCTATAGCGGGACTAGCACAGATACGCAGTATTTT.

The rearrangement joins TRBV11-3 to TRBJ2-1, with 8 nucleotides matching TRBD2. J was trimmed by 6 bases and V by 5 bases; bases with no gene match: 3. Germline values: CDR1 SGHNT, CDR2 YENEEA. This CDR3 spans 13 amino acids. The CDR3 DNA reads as TGTGCCAGCAGCCCGAGCGGGAGCAATGAGCAGTTCTTC. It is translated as CASSPSGSNEQFF.

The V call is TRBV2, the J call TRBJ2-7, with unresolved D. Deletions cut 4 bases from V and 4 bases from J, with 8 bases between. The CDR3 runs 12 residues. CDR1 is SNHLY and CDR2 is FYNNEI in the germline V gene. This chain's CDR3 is CASSGDTYEQYF. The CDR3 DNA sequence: TGTGCCAGCAGTGGAGACACTTACGAGCAGTACTTC.